This T cell receptor (beta chain) is from a study of cytomegalovirus exposure and HLA in healthy donors. A word on this clone: Its specificity is unknown.

Primers: 60 Vbeta forward and 13 Jbeta reverse. Assay used: immunoSEQ multiplex PCR; TCRdb lists only in-frame clones, some missing. The sample yields around 150,000 clones, around 80% seen once. Findings and limits, study-wide: In a later analysis, TCR beta V- and J-gene trimming was associated with a missense DCLRE1C variant.

Sequencing was performed on PBMCs. The TCR sequence derives from a man aged 18 to 35 in good health and CMV-seropositive.

CDR3 sequence reads: CATSRAEAAYEQYF. CDR3 DNA sequence: TGTGCCACCAGCAGAGCCGAGGCAGCCTACGAGCAGTACTTC. The V call is TRBV15, the J call TRBJ2-7; no reliable D call. The V end was cut by 1 base, the J end by 2 bases, with 9 bases between. CDR3 length: 14 amino acids. Per the germline V gene, CDR1 is LNHNV and CDR2 is YYDKDF (reference sequence).